The next 8 T cell receptor beta chains were all read from a single sample in a study of T cell clonotyping in hematopoietic cell transplantation. Sequencing was performed with immunoSEQ multiplex PCR; in TCRdb, only in-frame clones are kept and a portion is missing. Of more than 65,000 clones listed, over 90% are singletons. Sequencing was carried out using peripheral blood mononuclear cells. These receptors all come from a man aged 50 to 59 in good health. Some clones in this sample may be carry-over from other donors' samples.

This clone was recorded only once. Written as DNA, the CDR3 is TGTGCCAGCAGCTCAGCGCCAGGGCTCAACACTGAAGCTTTCTTT. Protein: CASSSAPGLNTEAFF. The rearrangement uses TRBV7-2 and TRBJ1-1; the D gene is possibly TRBD1 (5 bases). Per the germline V gene, CDR1 is SGHTA and CDR2 is FQGNSA. V gave up 4 bases and J gave up 2 bases, with 14 bases separating them. The CDR3 length is 15 residues.

The rearrangement uses TRBV2 and TRBJ1-2, with TRBD1 matching 7 bases. Trimming cost V 9 bases and J 9 bases; bases outside gene matches: 22. This CDR3 region has 16 residues. Germline V gene lookup returns CDR1 SNHLY and CDR2 FYNNEI. The CDR3 DNA follows: TGTGCCAGTATCTCTCAGGGGGGAGGGGGGTCTGGACGCTACACCTTC. Its translation is CASISQGGGGSGRYTF.

About this clone: This specimen includes other DNA sequences encoding the same CDR3. This sequence joins TRBV29-1 and TRBJ1-1, with 9 positions matching TRBD1. This CDR3 has 13 residues. CDR1 and CDR2 from the germline V gene are SQVTM and ANQGSEA. With 7 bases clipped from V and 1 base from J, the junction kept 4 bases outside the gene matches. The CDR3 spells CSGNRGQNTEAFF. The CDR3 DNA reads TGCAGCGGGAACAGGGGGCAGAACACTGAAGCTTTCTTT.

V is TRBV5-1 and J is TRBJ1-5, with TRBD1 matching over 7 bases. With V trimmed by 4 bases and J by 0 bases, 4 bases remained unmatched. From germline, CDR1 is SGHRS and CDR2 YFSETQ. The length of the CDR3 is 15 residues. CDR3 DNA: TGCGCCAGCAGCCTGACAGGGTATAGCAATCAGCCCCAGCATTTT. Amino acids: CASSLTGYSNQPQHF.

The J gene is TRBJ1-5, the V gene TRBV7-6, with D tentatively TRBD1 (5 bases). Germline CDR1 is SGHVS and CDR2 is FNYEAQ. Trimming stripped 3 bases from V and 0 bases from J, with 15 bases between. This CDR3 contains 17 residues. The CDR3 is CASSLGVGVDSNQPQHF. DNA for the CDR3: TGTGCCAGCAGCTTGGGGGTGGGGGTTGATAGCAATCAGCCCCAGCATTTT.

The chain combines TRBV5-4 with TRBJ2-1, with D possibly TRBD1 on 6 matching bases. The CDR3 loop spans 14 amino acids. The germline V gene encodes CDR1 SGHNT and CDR2 YYREEE (reference sequence). V shed 3 bases and J shed 2 bases, with 9 bases lying between them. The CDR3 here is CASSSQGPYNEQFF. The CDR3 DNA is TGTGCCAGCAGCTCACAGGGACCCTACAATGAGCAGTTCTTC.

The chain links TRBV2 to TRBJ2-5, with 7 bases lining up with TRBD1. Germline V lookup: CDR1 SNHLY, CDR2 FYNNEI. This CDR3 has 15 residues. V was pared by 3 bases and J by 4 bases, with 8 bases of the junction left unmatched. CDR3 in amino acids: CASSERQGRSETQYF. In DNA form, the CDR3 reads TGTGCCAGCAGTGAGAGACAGGGAAGGTCAGAGACCCAGTACTTC.

This chain connects TRBV6-5 to TRBJ1-2, with 9 bases identical to TRBD1. V was pared by 2 bases and J by 2 bases, with 3 bases of the junction left unmatched. Germline CDR1 reads MNHEY; CDR2 reads SVGAGI. The CDR3 is 15 amino acids. This CDR3 reads CASSYLGQGNYGYTF. For the CDR3, the DNA is TGTGCCAGCAGTTACCTGGGACAGGGAAACTATGGCTACACCTTC.